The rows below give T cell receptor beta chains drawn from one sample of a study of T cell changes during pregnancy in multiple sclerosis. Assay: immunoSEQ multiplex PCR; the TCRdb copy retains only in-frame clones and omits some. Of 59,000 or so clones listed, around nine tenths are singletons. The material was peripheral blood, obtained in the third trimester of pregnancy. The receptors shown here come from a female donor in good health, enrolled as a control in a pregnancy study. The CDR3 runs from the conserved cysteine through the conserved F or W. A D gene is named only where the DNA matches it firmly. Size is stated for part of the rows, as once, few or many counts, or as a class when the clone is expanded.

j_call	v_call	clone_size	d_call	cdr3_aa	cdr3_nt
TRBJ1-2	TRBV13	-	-	CASSSTIRVDYGYTF	TGTGCCAGCAGCTCCACGATCAGGGTTGATTATGGCTACACCTTC
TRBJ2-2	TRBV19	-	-	CASSAAGLVNTGELFF	TGTGCCAGTAGTGCCGCGGGACTTGTTAACACCGGGGAGCTGTTTTTT
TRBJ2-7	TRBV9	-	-	CASSVDGRDYEQYF	TGTGCCAGCAGCGTAGACGGCAGGGACTACGAGCAGTACTTC
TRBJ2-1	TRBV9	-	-	CASSVATSSSYEQFF	TGTGCCAGCAGCGTAGCTACAAGTAGTAGCTATGAGCAGTTCTTC
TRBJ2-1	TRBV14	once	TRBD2	CASSHGLVFNEQFF	TGTGCCAGCAGCCATGGACTAGTCTTCAATGAGCAGTTCTTC
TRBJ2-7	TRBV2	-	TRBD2	CATGGGHSYEQYF	TGTGCCACCGGGGGGGGACACTCCTACGAGCAGTACTTC
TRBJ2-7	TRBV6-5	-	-	CASGGSRDEQYF	TGTGCCAGTGGGGGGTCGAGGGACGAGCAGTACTTC
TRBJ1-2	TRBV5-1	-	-	CASSLVVGGADGYTF	TGCGCCAGCAGCTTGGTGGTAGGGGGGGCAGACGGCTACACCTTC
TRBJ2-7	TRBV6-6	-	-	CASTGNYEQYF	TGTGCCAGCACGGGAAACTACGAGCAGTACTTC
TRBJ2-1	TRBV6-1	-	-	CASRDLGNEQFF	TGTGCCAGCAGGGACTTGGGTAATGAGCAGTTCTTC
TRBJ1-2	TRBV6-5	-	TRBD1	CASSPNRGQNGYTF	TGTGCCAGCAGCCCGAACAGGGGACAGAATGGCTACACCTTC
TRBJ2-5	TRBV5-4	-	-	CASSLAEIPTSQETQYF	TGTGCCAGCAGCTTGGCCGAGATCCCTACTTCACAAGAGACCCAGTACTTC
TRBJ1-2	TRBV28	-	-	CATDRPNYGYTF	TGTGCCACAGACAGACCTAACTATGGCTACACCTTC
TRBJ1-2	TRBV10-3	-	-	CAIRPRMGYTF	TGTGCCATCAGGCCTAGAATGGGCTACACCTTC
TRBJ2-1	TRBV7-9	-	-	CASSFDGRAEQFF	TGTGCCAGCAGCTTTGACGGGAGAGCTGAGCAGTTCTTC
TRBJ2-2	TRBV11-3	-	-	CASSLDLSGELFF	TGTGCCAGCAGCTTAGATCTGAGCGGGGAGCTGTTTTTT
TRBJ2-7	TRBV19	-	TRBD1	CASSPAPGTGYEQYF	TGTGCCAGTAGTCCGGCTCCCGGGACAGGGTACGAGCAGTACTTC
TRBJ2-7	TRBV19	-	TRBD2	CASSIGTGLASYEQYF	TGTGCCAGTAGTATAGGTACAGGACTAGCTAGCTACGAGCAGTACTTC
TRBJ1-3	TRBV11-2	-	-	CASSFGHSGNTIYF	TGTGCCAGCAGCTTTGGACACTCTGGAAACACCATATATTTT
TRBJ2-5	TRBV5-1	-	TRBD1	CASSRTGGTSQETQYF	TGCGCCAGCAGCCGCACAGGGGGTACAAGCCAAGAGACCCAGTACTTC
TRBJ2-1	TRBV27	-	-	CASSILGGNEQFF	TGTGCCAGCAGCATCCTAGGGGGCAATGAGCAGTTCTTC
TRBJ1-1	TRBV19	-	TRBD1	CAAEDRAHLRAFF	TGTGCCGCGGAGGACAGGGCCCATCTCAGAGCTTTCTTT
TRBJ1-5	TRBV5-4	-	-	CATKTMTASNQPQHF	TGTGCCACCAAAACTATGACAGCCAGCAATCAGCCCCAGCATTTT
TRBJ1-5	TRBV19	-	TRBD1	CASSRQGGGQPQHF	TGTGCCAGTAGCCGCCAGGGGGGCGGGCAGCCCCAGCATTTT
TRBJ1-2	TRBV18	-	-	CASSLIPEAYGYTF	TGTGCCAGCTCTCTCATTCCTGAGGCCTATGGCTACACCTTC
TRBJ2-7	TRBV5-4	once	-	CASSLKSQFPYEQYF	TGTGCCAGCAGCTTGAAGTCCCAGTTCCCCTACGAGCAGTACTTC
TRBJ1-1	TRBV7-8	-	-	CASSSHITTEAFF	TGTGCCAGCAGCTCCCACATTACAACTGAAGCTTTCTTT
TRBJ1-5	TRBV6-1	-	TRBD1	CASSEGTGEGNQPQHF	TGTGCCAGCAGTGAAGGGACAGGTGAAGGCAATCAGCCCCAGCATTTT
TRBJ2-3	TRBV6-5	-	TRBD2	CASSLLAGGPDTQYF	TGTGCCAGCAGCCTACTAGCGGGGGGGCCGGATACGCAGTATTTT
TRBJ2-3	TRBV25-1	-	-	CASSETSTDTQYF	TGTGCCAGCAGTGAGACTAGCACAGATACGCAGTATTTT
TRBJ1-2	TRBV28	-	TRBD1	CASSFYDRGYGYTF	TGTGCCAGCAGTTTTTACGACAGGGGATATGGCTACACCTTC
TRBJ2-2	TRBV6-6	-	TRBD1	CASSYSWTGNTGELFF	TGTGCCAGCAGTTACTCGTGGACAGGGAACACCGGGGAGCTGTTTTTT
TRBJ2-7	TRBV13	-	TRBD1	CASSSLGTGLGEQYF	TGTGCCAGCAGCTCACTCGGGACAGGGTTAGGCGAGCAGTACTTC
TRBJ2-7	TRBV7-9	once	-	CASSPGTDSYEQYF	TGTGCCAGCAGCCCGGGGACTGACTCCTACGAGCAGTACTTC
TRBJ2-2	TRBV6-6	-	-	CASSFAGTTNTGELFF	TGTGCCAGCAGTTTTGCCGGGACAACGAACACCGGGGAGCTGTTTTTT
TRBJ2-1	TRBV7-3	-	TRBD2	CASSHVGTSEYEQFF	TGTGCCAGCAGCCATGTGGGGACTAGCGAGTATGAGCAGTTCTTC